This T cell receptor (beta chain) was obtained from a study of cytomegalovirus exposure and HLA in healthy donors. Study-level information: Unique TCRs from HLA-typed donors, around 93 million of them, were held in an early data release. Points from the study as a whole: In presence/absence analyses, roughly uniform sequencing depth across donors was assumed. Earlier findings revealed that most TCR beta V segments proved productive either about 90% or about 30% of the time. A later analysis showed HLA-associated TCR beta chains outstripping equally common others in clonal expansion.

13 Jbeta primers and 60 Vbeta primers were used for the PCR. Profiled with immunoSEQ multiplex PCR; TCRdb holds only in-frame clones, not every one. The table has some 150,000 clones, about 80% seen once. As regards this clone: Its target is not known.

The CDR3 loop spans 17 amino acids. The germline V gene encodes CDR1 LGHNA and CDR2 YSLEER. J gave up 0 bases and V 0 bases, and 3 bases lay outside the gene matches. This clonotype was sampled from a woman aged 40-49 years in good health and CMV-seronegative. The source material was PBMCs. The chain couples TRBV4-3 to TRBJ2-4, with 9 nucleotides matching TRBD2. The CDR3 DNA reads TGCGCCAGCAGCCAAGACTTAGCGGGAGTAGCCAAAAACATTCAGTACTTC. Translated, it gives CASSQDLAGVAKNIQYF.